This TCR beta chain was retrieved from a study of blood T cell repertoires in COVID-19. Study background: Nucleic acid was either cDNA or gDNA, and it came from T cells, B-cell-depleted T cells, or PBMCs.

Using immunoSEQ multiplex PCR, the repertoire was profiled, and TCRdb retains in-frame clones only, with some absent. The table has 110,000 to 150,000 clones, more than 70% seen once; the top ten hold under 7%. This receptor was taken from a man aged 40-55 years with acute COVID-19. The sequenced sample consisted of PBMCs or T cells enriched from blood (not recorded which).

In DNA, the CDR3 is TGCGCCAGCAGCTCCTTAGGTAGCGGGAGTGACGAGCAGTTCTTC. As protein: CASSSLGSGSDEQFF. The gene calls are TRBV5-1 and TRBJ2-1; 9 bases align to TRBD2. V was clipped by 3 bases and J by 10 bases; unmatched bases: 11. The V gene's germline CDR1 is SGHRS and CDR2 YFSETQ. CDR3 length: 15 amino acids.